Given below is one T cell receptor (beta chain) in context. The CDR3 totals 16 residues. Per the germline V gene, CDR1 is MDHEN and CDR2 is SYDVKM. Trimming took 4 bases from V and 2 from J; bases not matched to a gene: 10. PCR was performed using 60 Vbeta and 13 Jbeta primers. TCRdb keeps only in-frame clones here, not all; method: immunoSEQ multiplex PCR. The sample includes roughly 63,000 clones, around 68% seen only once; the top ten take around 27%. This sample stems from a study of cytomegalovirus exposure and HLA in healthy donors. The V and J genes are TRBV28 and TRBJ2-7, with TRBD2 matching 8 bases. This clonotype was sampled from a man aged 45 to 65 in good health and CMV-seropositive. The sequenced sample consisted of PBMCs. This CDR3 is CASSWDYGRDTYEQYF. The CDR3 DNA reads TGTGCCAGCAGTTGGGATTACGGGAGGGATACCTACGAGCAGTACTTC.